These T cell receptor beta chains were read from a single sample in a study of cytomegalovirus exposure and HLA in healthy donors. Repertoires were generated with immunoSEQ multiplex PCR, while TCRdb's copy carries only in-frame clones and drops some. Of about 88,000 clones in the sample, 70% to 90% are singletons; the top ten hold roughly 2.3%. Material: PBMCs. The source of these receptors is a man aged 18 to 30 in good health and CMV-seronegative. Each CDR3 is given with its conserved first and last residue. A D gene is named only where the DNA matches it firmly. Expanded clones are given a class, and other clones once, few, many or no size at all.

v_call,cdr3_length,clone_size,d_call,j_call,cdr3_nt,cdr3_aa
TRBV7-2,15,NA,NA,TRBJ2-7,TGTGCCAGCAGCTTAAGGCGTGGAGGCAGTCACGAGCAGTACTTC,CASSLRRGGSHEQYF
TRBV19,13,NA,NA,TRBJ2-3,TGTGCCAGTAGTATCAGGGATGCAGATACGCAGTATTTT,CASSIRDADTQYF
TRBV11-2,15,NA,NA,TRBJ2-3,TGTGCCAGCAGCTTAGTGCGGGGAAGCACAGATACGCAGTATTTT,CASSLVRGSTDTQYF
TRBV21-1,11,few,NA,TRBJ1-1,TGTGCCAGCAGCATGACAGGTGGGACTTTCTTT,CASSMTGGTFF
TRBV28,21,NA,TRBD2,TRBJ2-1,TGTGCCAGCAGTTTCCCCCGGGAAGGGAAGGCTCTGACTAGCGGGATGAATGAGCAGTTCTTC,CASSFPREGKALTSGMNEQFF
TRBV7-9,14,NA,NA,TRBJ1-1,TGTGCCAGCAGCTCCTTGGGGGGAAACACTGAAGCTTTCTTT,CASSSLGGNTEAFF
TRBV28,17,once,NA,TRBJ1-5,TGTGCCAGCAGCTCACAGGGAACCGAATATAGCAATCAGCCCCAGCATTTT,CASSSQGTEYSNQPQHF
TRBV6-5,12,once,NA,TRBJ2-2,TGTGCCAGCGCCGGGGTCACCGGGGAGCTGTTTTTT,CASAGVTGELFF
TRBV19,18,NA,TRBD2,TRBJ2-5,TGTGCCAGTATATCACCAGGACTAGCGGGGGGCGGTCAAGAGACCCAGTACTTC,CASISPGLAGGGQETQYF
TRBV7-2,14,NA,NA,TRBJ2-4,TGTGCCAGCAGCCCCCCGGGGTCCAAAAACATTCAGTACTTC,CASSPPGSKNIQYF
TRBV27,19,NA,TRBD2,TRBJ2-3,TGTGCCAGCAGTTTTCTGGGGCTAGCGGGAGGCGGAGACACAGATACGCAGTATTTT,CASSFLGLAGGGDTDTQYF
TRBV27,12,NA,NA,TRBJ2-7,TGTGCCAGCAGTAAGGGGTTGAGGGAGCAGTACTTC,CASSKGLREQYF
TRBV28,17,NA,NA,TRBJ1-3,TGTGCCAGCAGTTTAAGCGAGGGCATGGGCTCTGGAAACACCATATATTTT,CASSLSEGMGSGNTIYF
TRBV27,17,NA,TRBD1,TRBJ2-2,TGTGCCAGCAGCTACCATACAGGGGGCGCGAGGACCGGGGAGCTGTTTTTT,CASSYHTGGARTGELFF